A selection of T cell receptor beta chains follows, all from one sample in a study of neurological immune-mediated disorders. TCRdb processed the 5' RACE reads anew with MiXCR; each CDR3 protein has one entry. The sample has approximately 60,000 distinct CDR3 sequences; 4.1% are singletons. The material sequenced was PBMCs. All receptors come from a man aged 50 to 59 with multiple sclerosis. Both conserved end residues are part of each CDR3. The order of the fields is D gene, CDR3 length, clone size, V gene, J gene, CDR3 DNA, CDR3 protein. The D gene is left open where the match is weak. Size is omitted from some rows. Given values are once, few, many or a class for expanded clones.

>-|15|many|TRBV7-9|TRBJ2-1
TGTGCCAGCAGCAAAGGGGCTGCGCGGAACAATGAGCAGTTCTTC
CASSKGAARNNEQFF
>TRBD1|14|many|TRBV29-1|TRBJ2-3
TGCAGCGTTGCTGGGACAGCGAGCACAGATACGCAGTATTTT
CSVAGTASTDTQYF
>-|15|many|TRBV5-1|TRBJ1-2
TGCGCCAGCAGCTTGGCCGGCAACCCGAGAGATGGCTACACCTTC
CASSLAGNPRDGYTF
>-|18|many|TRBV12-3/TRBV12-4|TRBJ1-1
TGTGCCAGCAGTTTTTTCCGAACGGGCCTAGGGACGAACACTGAAGCTTTCTTT
CASSFFRTGLGTNTEAFF
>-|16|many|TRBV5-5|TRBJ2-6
TGTGCCAGCACCCTTAGGGGGGGCCTGAGGGCCAACGTCCTGACTTTC
CASTLRGGLRANVLTF
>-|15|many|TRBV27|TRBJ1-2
TGTGCCAGCAGTTTGACCCAGGGAGGTAACTATGGCTACACCTTC
CASSLTQGGNYGYTF
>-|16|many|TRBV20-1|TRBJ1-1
TGCAGTGCTAGAGATTTTTCAGGGGAGTTTTTTACTGAAGCTTTCTTT
CSARDFSGEFFTEAFF
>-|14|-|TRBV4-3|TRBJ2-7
TGCGCCAGCAGCCAAGTTGCCAGGGAGGACGAGCAGTACTTC
CASSQVAREDEQYF
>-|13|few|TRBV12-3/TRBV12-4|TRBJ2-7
TGTGCCAGCAGTTTAGTGGGGTTTGGCGAGCAGTACTTC
CASSLVGFGEQYF
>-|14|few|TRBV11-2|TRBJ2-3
TGTGCCAGCAGCTTGGAAGTTCACCCGGATACGCAGTATTTT
CASSLEVHPDTQYF
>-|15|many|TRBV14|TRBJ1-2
TGTGCCAGCAGCCTGAATTTACAGGATCTCTATGGCTACACCTTC
CASSLNLQDLYGYTF
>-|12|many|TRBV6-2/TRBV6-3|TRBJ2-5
TGTGCCAGCAGTGCACCTGGGGGGACCCAGTACTTC
CASSAPGGTQYF
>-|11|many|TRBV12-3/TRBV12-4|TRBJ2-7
TGTGCCAGCAGTTTAGGCCAGGGGCTGTACTTC
CASSLGQGLYF
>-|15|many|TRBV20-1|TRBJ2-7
TGCAGTGCTAGAGATCCCACAGGGATGGGCGACGAGCAGTACTTC
CSARDPTGMGDEQYF
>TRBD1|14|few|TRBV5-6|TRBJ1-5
TGTGCCAGCAGCTCTCGACAGGGGTTTCAGCCCCAGAATTTT
CASSSRQGFQPQNF
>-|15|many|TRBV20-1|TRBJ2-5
TGCAGTGCTAGACCGCCGGGCGGGGCACAAGAGACCCAGTACTTC
CSARPPGGAQETQYF
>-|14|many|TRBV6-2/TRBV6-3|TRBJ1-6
TGTGCCAGCAGAAACAGGGTATGGAATTCACCCCTCCACTTT
CASRNRVWNSPLHF
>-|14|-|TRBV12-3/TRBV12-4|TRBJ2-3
TGTGCCAGCAGTTTAGCTTATCTGGCGAATACGCAGTATTTT
CASSLAYLANTQYF
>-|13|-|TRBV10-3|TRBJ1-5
TGTGCCATCACTGGGACACCAAATCAGCCCCAGCATTTT
CAITGTPNQPQHF
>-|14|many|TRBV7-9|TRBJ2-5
TGTGCCAGCAGCCTATATGGGAACGGGGAGACCCAGTACTTC
CASSLYGNGETQYF
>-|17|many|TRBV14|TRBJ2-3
TGTGCCAGCAGCAACATAGGCGGTGTATCTAGCACAGATACGCAGTATTTT
CASSNIGGVSSTDTQYF
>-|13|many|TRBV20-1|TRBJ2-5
TGCAGTGCGACCCGGGGGTCCGGGGAGACCCAGTACTTC
CSATRGSGETQYF
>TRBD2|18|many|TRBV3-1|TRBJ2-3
TGTGCCAGCAGCCAAGAATTTCTAGCGGGGGGAGCGGCAGATACGCAGTATTTT
CASSQEFLAGGAADTQYF
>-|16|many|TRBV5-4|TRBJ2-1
TGTGCCAGCAGCCCAAGGACTGTGAGCTCCTACAATGAGCAGTTCTTC
CASSPRTVSSYNEQFF
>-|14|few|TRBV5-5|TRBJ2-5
TGTGCCAGCAGCTTGGAAGTAGGGAGCGAGACCCAGTACTTC
CASSLEVGSETQYF
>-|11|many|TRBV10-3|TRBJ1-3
TGTGCCATCAGTGAGAGAAACACCATATATTTT
CAISERNTIYF
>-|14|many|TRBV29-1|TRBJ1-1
TGCAGCGTTGGCGGGGTCGGGAAGGGCACTGAAGCTTTCTTT
CSVGGVGKGTEAFF
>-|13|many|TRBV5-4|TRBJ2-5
TGTGCCAGCAGCTGGGTAGGACAAGAGACCCAGTACTTC
CASSWVGQETQYF
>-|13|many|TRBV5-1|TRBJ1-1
TGCGCCAGCAGCTTTCGGGGGAGCACTGAAGCTTTCTTT
CASSFRGSTEAFF
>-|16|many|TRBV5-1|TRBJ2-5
TGCGCCAGCAGCTTGGGGCCGGGGCTAGCGTGGGAGACCCAGTACTTC
CASSLGPGLAWETQYF
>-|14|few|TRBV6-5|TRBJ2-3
TGTGCCAGCAGTTACTCCGCCCACACAGATACGCAGTATTTT
CASSYSAHTDTQYF
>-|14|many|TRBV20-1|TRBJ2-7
TGCAGTGCCGCGCGACAGGTACGAAACTACGAGCAGTACTTC
CSAARQVRNYEQYF
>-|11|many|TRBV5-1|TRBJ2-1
TGCGCCAGCAGTCAACAGGGTGAGCAGTTCTTC
CASSQQGEQFF
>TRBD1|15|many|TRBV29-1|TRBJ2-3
TGCAGCGTTCATGAACAGGGAACAGGGGCAGATACGCAGTATTTT
CSVHEQGTGADTQYF
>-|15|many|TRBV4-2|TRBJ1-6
TGTGCCAGCAGCCATTACGGCAGGGAGAATTCACCCCTCAACTTT
CASSHYGRENSPLNF
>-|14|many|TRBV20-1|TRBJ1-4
TGCAGTGCTAGAGATCTAGGTATTGGGGAAAAACTGTTTTTT
CSARDLGIGEKLFF
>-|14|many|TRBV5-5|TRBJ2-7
TGTGCCAGCAGCTTGATACGGGGGGCTTACGAGCAGTACTTC
CASSLIRGAYEQYF
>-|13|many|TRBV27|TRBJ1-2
TGTGCCAGCAGTTTATCGGGGAACTATGGCTACACCTTC
CASSLSGNYGYTF
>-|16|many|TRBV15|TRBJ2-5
TGTGCCACCAGCAGGGCCCTAGGCAGGGCACAAGAGACCCAGTACTTC
CATSRALGRAQETQYF
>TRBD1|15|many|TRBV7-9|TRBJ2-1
TGTGCCAGCAGCCTGGACAGGGGGACCTACAATGAGCAGTTCTTC
CASSLDRGTYNEQFF
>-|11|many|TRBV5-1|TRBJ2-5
TGCGCCAGCAGCTTTGAAGAGACCCAGTACTTC
CASSFEETQYF
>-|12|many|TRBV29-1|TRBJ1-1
TGCAGCGTGGCCCTGTTGAACACTGAAGCTTTCTTT
CSVALLNTEAFF
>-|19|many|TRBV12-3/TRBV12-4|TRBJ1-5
TGTGCCAGCAGTTTTATGGGGCAGGGAGGGCGGAATAGCAATCAGCCCCAGCATTTT
CASSFMGQGGRNSNQPQHF
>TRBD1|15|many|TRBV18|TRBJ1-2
TGTGCCAGCTCACGACAGGGGGCGGATAACTATGGCTACACCTTC
CASSRQGADNYGYTF
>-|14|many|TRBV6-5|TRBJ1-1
TGTGCCAGCAGTTACTCGAGGGTAGGCACTGAAGCTTTCTTT
CASSYSRVGTEAFF
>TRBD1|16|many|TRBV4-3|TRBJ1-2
TGCGCCAGCAGCCAACGCCGGGACAGTTTACACTATGGCTACACCTTC
CASSQRRDSLHYGYTF
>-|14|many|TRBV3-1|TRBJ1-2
TGTGCCAGCAGCCTTGACAGATATAACTATGGCTACACCTTC
CASSLDRYNYGYTF
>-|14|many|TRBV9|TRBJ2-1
TGTGCCAGCAGCGTAGCGGGGGCAGGAGATGAGCAGTTCTTC
CASSVAGAGDEQFF
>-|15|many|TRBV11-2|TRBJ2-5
TGTGCCAGCAGCTTAGATGGACTCCGTCAAGAGACCCAGTACTTC
CASSLDGLRQETQYF
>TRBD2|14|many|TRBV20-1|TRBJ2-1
TGCAGTGCTAGAGTGGTTAGCGGGGTAAATGAGCAGTTCTTC
CSARVVSGVNEQFF
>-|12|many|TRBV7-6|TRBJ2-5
TGTGCCAGCGGGGGGGCCGAAGAGACCCAGTACTTC
CASGGAEETQYF
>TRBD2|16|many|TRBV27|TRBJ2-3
TGTGCCAGCAGTTTATCCCTAGCGGGGGGGTTAGATACGCAGTATTTT
CASSLSLAGGLDTQYF
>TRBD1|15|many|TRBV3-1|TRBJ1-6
TGTGCCAGCCGATATGGGACAGAATATAATTCACCCCTCCACTTT
CASRYGTEYNSPLHF
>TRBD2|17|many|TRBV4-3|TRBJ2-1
TGCGCCAGCAGCCAAGATAGCGGGCGCCGCTCCTACAATGAGCAGTTCTTC
CASSQDSGRRSYNEQFF
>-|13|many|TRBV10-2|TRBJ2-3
TGCGCCAGCAGTGAGCTTTACTGGGATACGCAGTATTTT
CASSELYWDTQYF
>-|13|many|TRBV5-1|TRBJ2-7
TGCGCCAGCAGCCTGGGGTTGGACTACGAGCAGTACTTC
CASSLGLDYEQYF
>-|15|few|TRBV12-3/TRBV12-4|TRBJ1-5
TGTGCCAGCAGCCGGGGTAGGCTGTACAATCAGCCCCAGAATTTT
CASSRGRLYNQPQNF
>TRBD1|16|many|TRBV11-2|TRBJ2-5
TGTGCCAGCAGCCCCCGTAAGACAGGGGAACAAGAGACCCAGTACTTC
CASSPRKTGEQETQYF
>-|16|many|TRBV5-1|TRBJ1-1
TGCGCCAGCAGCTTGAACATAGGGACCGAGAACACTGAAGCTTTCTTT
CASSLNIGTENTEAFF